The T cell receptor beta chain under discussion was sequenced for a study of PD-L1 blockade in urothelial cancer. On the study more broadly: Blood samples contained a median 141,255 T cells.

Sequencing used immunoSEQ multiplex PCR; TCRdb keeps in-frame clones, though not all of them. The sample has some 120,000 clones; roughly 89% are singletons. Indicated time point: peripheral blood 6 weeks after treatment start. The specimen comprised PBMCs, sampled around atezolizumab (anti-PD-L1) treatment. The TCR originated in a man aged 60 to 69 with urothelial cancer.

Here the CDR3 reads CASSLARSRAAYEQYF. CDR3 bases: TGTGCCAGCAGTTTAGCAAGGTCCAGGGCAGCCTACGAGCAGTACTTC. V and J are TRBV28 and TRBJ2-7; tentative D call: TRBD1 (5 bases). Per germline, CDR1 MDHEN and CDR2 SYDVKM. Trimming took off 2 bases at V and 2 bases at J, with 16 bases between the two ends. The length of the CDR3 is 16 residues.